This T cell receptor (beta chain) was retrieved from a study of cytomegalovirus exposure and HLA in healthy donors. Vbeta (60) and Jbeta (13) primers were used in the PCR. Repertoires were generated with immunoSEQ multiplex PCR, while TCRdb's copy carries only in-frame clones and drops some. Of about 68,000 clones in the sample, approximately 78% are singletons; the top ten hold around 7%. V was cut by 1 base and J by 5 bases, with 6 bases left in between. Germline V gene data show CDR1 as SGHTS and CDR2 as YDEGEE. This CDR3 is built from 12 residues. The study, taken as a whole, reports: Most likely, a cluster of highly shared sequence variants arose as a sequencing artifact. Later, an analysis found that common viral pathogens appeared to be linked with several of the most significant clusters. The productive fraction for most TCR beta V segments was about 87% or about 30% in an earlier analysis.

The study did not record CMV serostatus for this donor. Turning to this clone: Its antigen is unidentified.

The sample consisted of PBMCs. The rearrangement links TRBV5-8 to TRBJ2-5, with D possibly matching TRBD1 (6 bases). The clonotype was recovered from a human donor in good health. The CDR3 nucleotides are TGTGCCAGCAGCTTGCAGGGGGAGACCCAGTACTTC. The encoded protein is CASSLQGETQYF.